The entry below describes one TCR beta chain. The sample originates from a study of blood T cells in healthy people across ages. The CDR3 covers 14 residues. The V gene's germline CDR1 is LNHDA and CDR2 SQIVND (reference sequence). The V and J ends lost 3 bases and 4 bases respectively, with 10 bases between them. Then a second PCR, running roughly 6 to 12 cycles, was carried out with a sample-barcoded 5' primer and a J-beta primer mix. Each CDR3 protein is one row after TCRdb ran MiXCR on the 5' RACE reads. The sample carries some 760,000 distinct CDR3 sequences, approximately 25% recorded once. This same sample was also taken into another study, of T cells of mothers and their children. Per that paper: Sequencing returned over 8 million TCR beta CDR3 reads per mother and 3 million to 3.5 million per child.

The chain combines TRBV19 with TRBJ2-1, with D perhaps given as TRBD1 or TRBD2 (5 bases each). The source is a boy younger than 18 in good health. Sequenced sample: blood. Here the CDR3 reads CASSIGTDYNEQFF. CDR3 DNA: TGTGCCAGTAGTATCGGGACCGATTACAATGAGCAGTTCTTC.